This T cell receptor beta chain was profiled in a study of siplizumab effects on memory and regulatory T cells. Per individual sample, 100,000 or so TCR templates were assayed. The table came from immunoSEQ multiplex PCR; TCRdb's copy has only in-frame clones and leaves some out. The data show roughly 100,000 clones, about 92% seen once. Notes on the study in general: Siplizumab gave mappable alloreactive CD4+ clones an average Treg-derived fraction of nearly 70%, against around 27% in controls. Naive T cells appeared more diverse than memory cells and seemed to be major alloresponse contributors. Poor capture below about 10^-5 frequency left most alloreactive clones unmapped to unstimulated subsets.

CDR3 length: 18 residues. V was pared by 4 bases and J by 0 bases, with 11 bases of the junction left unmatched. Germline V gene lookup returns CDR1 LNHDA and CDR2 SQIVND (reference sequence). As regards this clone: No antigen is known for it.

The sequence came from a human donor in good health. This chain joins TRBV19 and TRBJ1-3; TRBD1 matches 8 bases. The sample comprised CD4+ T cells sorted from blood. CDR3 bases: TGTGCCAGTAGTAATATCCTCGGGACAGGTGCCTCTGGAAACACCATATATTTT. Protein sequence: CASSNILGTGASGNTIYF.